This T cell receptor (beta chain) was sequenced during a study of shared clonotypes between healthy human individuals. Germline V gene lookup returns CDR1 MDHEN and CDR2 SYDVKM. The CDR3 runs 15 residues. Trimming left V 4 bases short and J 5 bases short, with 15 bases between. Repertoires were generated with immunoSEQ multiplex PCR, while TCRdb's copy carries only in-frame clones and drops some. The table includes roughly 410,000 clones, just over 95% detected once. This chain links TRBV28 with TRBJ1-5; TRBD1 is a possible D gene (6 bases). The sequenced sample was memory CD8+ T cells sorted from blood. Noted subset: CD45RO+ cells pooled with CCR7-negative TemRA cells. This clonotype was obtained from a young man in good health. This CDR3 reads CASSSLGGRDQPQHF. CDR3 coding DNA: TGTGCCAGCAGTTCCCTGGGGGGGCGCGATCAGCCCCAGCATTTT.